The clone carrying this T cell receptor beta chain was seen a few times. Its antigen is not identified. This entry is derived from a study of glioma-infiltrating T cells. Study-level points and caveats: Very few CDR3 sequences were shared between tissue and blood.

Trimming took 4 bases from V and 11 from J; bases not matched to a gene: 3. The V gene's germline CDR1 is SEHNR and CDR2 FQNEAQ (reference sequence). This CDR3 has 12 amino acids. Amplification of TCR alpha and beta CDR3 regions from RNA used iRepertoire nested multiplex PCR. TCRdb reprocessed the multiplex PCR reads with MiXCR, giving one entry per CDR3 protein. In the table there are around 140,000 distinct CDR3 sequences, about two fifths of which are singletons. Material for sequencing was glioma tissue, nonneoplastic brain tissue, or PBMCs (not recorded which). The clonotype originates from a human donor with low-grade glioma or glioblastoma, undergoing nonglioma brain surgery, or in good health (not recorded which). The chain carries TRBV7-9 and TRBJ2-1, with 9 bases lining up with TRBD2. This CDR3 reads CASSSGLAKQFF. The DNA for the CDR3 is TGTGCCAGCAGCTCCGGACTAGCGAAGCAGTTCTTC.